Detailed here is one T cell receptor beta chain. This clonotype came up a few times. It lacks a known antigen. No much larger clonotype is one base removed from it; base qualities were not supplied. Library preparation employed RT-PCR. The data were produced on an Illumina HiSeq 2500. Clones were called with MiXCR by TCRdb after fastp trimmed the public reads at Q25, and only in-frame beta chains were retained. For every CDR3 protein sequence, its rows merge into one entry that carries the most common genes and DNA. The sample data list approximately 32,000 distinct CDR3 sequences, and roughly three fifths of these were observed just once. The top ten clonotypes cover 4.5% of the sample. This entry comes from a study of yellow fever vaccine responses in identical twins (dated by TCRdb to 2016 to 2019). About the investigation overall: The study precisely tracked vaccine-responding T cell clones in identical twins. General findings and caveats noted by the study authors: According to the authors, in identical twins the way T cells responded to vaccination appeared partly convergent and partly personalized.

Trimming takes 3 bases from V and 6 bases from J, and the germline ends sit 11 bases apart. Inclusive of the bounding cysteine and phenylalanine, the CDR3 is 13 residues long. Just CDR3 DNA is preserved here, 39 bases in frame from base 1. Via the germline V gene, CDR1 is KGHSH and CDR2 LQKENI. The rearrangement combines TRBV18 with TRBJ2-5; no D gene is confidently identified. Material: T cells from blood (PBMCs), unsorted or a sorted subset (not recorded which), obtained before or after yellow fever vaccination (not recorded which). This TCR came from a woman in her late teens or twenties who received the yellow fever vaccine. Donor details come from another sample of the same person, matched by shared clones. The sequence in DNA is TGTGCCAGCTCACCGAGTATCATAAAGACCCAGTACTTC. It encodes CASSPSIIKTQYF.